Shown below are 5 T cell receptor beta chains from a single sample sequenced in a study of OX40 agonist ivuxolimab in advanced cancers. The data were produced by immunoSEQ multiplex PCR, yet TCRdb's version contains in-frame clones alone and is incomplete. The top ten clones hold roughly 0.44% of a sample with 81,000 or so clones, around 89% of them seen once. Here the sequenced sample was CD4+ or CD8+ T cells sorted from blood, taken in a trial of the OX40 agonist ivuxolimab. All receptors come from an adult with an advanced solid tumor such as melanoma, head and neck, liver or kidney cancer.

The rearrangement joins TRBV6-1 to TRBJ1-2; no clear D. V was clipped by 6 bases and J by 8 bases, with 10 bases between them. The CDR3 has 11 residues. From germline, CDR1 is MNHNS and CDR2 SASEGT. Here the CDR3 reads CASRIGSGYTF. DNA for the CDR3: TGTGCCAGCAGGATCGGGTCCGGCTACACCTTC.

V is TRBV2 and J is TRBJ2-3, with D unresolved. From germline, CDR1 is SNHLY and CDR2 FYNNEI. V lost 7 bases to trimming and J lost 0 bases, with 8 bases between them. The CDR3 spans 13 residues. CDR3 protein: CASIWASTDTQYF. CDR3 in DNA: TGTGCCAGCATCTGGGCAAGCACAGATACGCAGTATTTT. The full variable domain, with the rest looked up from reference TRBV2 and TRBJ2-3, is EPEVTQTPSHQVTQMGQEVILRCVPISNHLYFYWYRQILGQKVEFLVSFYNNEISEKSEIFDDQFSVERPDGSNFTLKIRSTKLEDSAMYFCASIWASTDTQYFGPGTRLTVL.

This chain links TRBV18 with TRBJ1-6; the D gene is possibly TRBD1 (6 bases). The germline gives CDR1 KGHSH, CDR2 LQKENI. The V gene lost 3 bases and the J gene lost 9 bases, with 15 bases spanning the gap. This CDR3 has 15 residues. CDR3 sequence reads: CASSPRQGTSSPLHF. The CDR3 DNA is TGTGCCAGCTCACCGAGGCAGGGGACGAGTTCACCCCTCCACTTT.

The chain combines TRBV11-3 with TRBJ2-5, with D hard to call. Trimming pared 4 bases from V and 5 bases from J, leaving 17 bases between. Germline values: CDR1 SGHNT, CDR2 YENEEA. The length of the CDR3 is 15 residues. CDR3 DNA: TGTGCCAGCAGCTCGGGCCCGGCGGTCGGGGAGACCCAGTACTTC. This sequence encodes CASSSGPAVGETQYF.

The chain combines TRBV9 with TRBJ2-3; D gene ambiguous. CDR1 is SGDLS, CDR2 YYNGEE, per germline. V lost 3 bases to trimming and J lost 2 bases, with 13 bases between them. The CDR3 contains 15 residues. CDR3 nucleotides: TGTGCCAGCAGCGCCTCCGGTCCCCCCACAGATACGCAGTATTTT. Residues: CASSASGPPTDTQYF.